This record concerns one T cell receptor beta chain sequence. No antigen is known for it. The source of the sample is a study of OX40 agonist ivuxolimab in advanced cancers. In the study overall: Of the participants, approximately 40% had some prior anti-PD-1, anti-PD-L1 or anti-CTLA-4 therapy, which was allowed.

People who had autoimmune disease history or systemic immunosuppression were excluded. Peripheral blood came from all dose cohorts at three timepoints. Study results and limitations: Dose levels from 0.1 to 3.0 mg/kg saw CD4+ and CD8+ blood T cells expand clonally by week 6.

Only in-frame clones appear in the TCRdb table, and some are missing; sequencing was by immunoSEQ multiplex PCR. The profile shows around 110,000 clones, about 94% of them singletons. Looked up from germline, CDR1 is SGDLS and CDR2 is YYNGEE. Trimming pared 4 bases from V and 8 bases from J, leaving 19 bases between. The CDR3 consists of 15 residues. The sample consisted of CD4+ or CD8+ T cells sorted from blood, taken in a trial of the OX40 agonist ivuxolimab. The chain is built from TRBV9 and TRBJ1-5; TRBD1 might be the D (5 bases). The receptor was isolated from an adult with an advanced solid tumor such as melanoma, head and neck, liver or kidney cancer. The CDR3 sequence: CASSLTSGRAEPQHF. CDR3 nucleotide sequence: TGTGCCAGCAGCTTGACCTCGGGACGCGCGGAGCCCCAGCATTTT.